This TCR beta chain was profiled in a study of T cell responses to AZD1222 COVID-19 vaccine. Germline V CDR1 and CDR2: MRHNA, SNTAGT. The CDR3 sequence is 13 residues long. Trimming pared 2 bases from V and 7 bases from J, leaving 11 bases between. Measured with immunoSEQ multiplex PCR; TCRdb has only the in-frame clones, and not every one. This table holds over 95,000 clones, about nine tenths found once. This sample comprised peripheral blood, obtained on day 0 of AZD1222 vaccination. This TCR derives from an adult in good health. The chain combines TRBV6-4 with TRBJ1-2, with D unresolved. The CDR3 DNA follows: TGTGCCAGCAGTGACCCCCCCTCGGGTGGCTACACCTTC. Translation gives CASSDPPSGGYTF.